This TCR beta chain was identified during a study of blood T cell repertoires in COVID-19. In germline, CDR1 is MDHEN, CDR2 SYDVKM. The CDR3 covers 15 residues. V lost 5 bases and J lost 2; bases outside the gene matches: 5. This table comes from immunoSEQ multiplex PCR, and its TCRdb copy is limited to in-frame clones, with some not included. The repertoire consists of 200,000 to 250,000 clones, with almost 90% occurring once and the leading ten covering roughly 14%. The TCR sequence derives from a woman in her forties or fifties with acute COVID-19. The chain recombines TRBV28 with TRBJ2-1; 8 bases are a match to TRBD1. Sequenced input: PBMCs or T cells enriched from blood (not recorded which). The CDR3 nucleotides read TGTGCCAGCAGTGCCGCAGGGGGCACCTACAATGAGCAGTTCTTC. Translated: CASSAAGGTYNEQFF. The entire variable domain, with the rest obtained from reference TRBV28 and TRBJ2-1, is as follows: DVKVTQSSRYLVKRTGEKVFLECVQDMDHENMFWYRQDPGLGLRLIYFSYDVKMKEKGDIPEGYSVSREKKERFSLILESASTNQTSMYLCASSAAGGTYNEQFFGPGTRLTVL.